This TCR beta chain was sequenced in a study of T cells after posttransplantation cyclophosphamide. Generated by immunoSEQ multiplex PCR, the TCRdb table keeps only in-frame clones and is missing some. Here the sample spans more than 15,000 clones, around 85% being singletons. Concerning this clone itself: Its cognate antigen is unknown.

Sampled 1 year posttransplant, controls received myeloablative marrow transplants, methotrexate and a calcineurin inhibitor. Whole-study findings and limits: Donor CD8+ memory clones often dominated recipient blood repertoires at later times.

The input for sequencing was PBMCs, taken after allogeneic stem cell transplant with calcineurin inhibitor and methotrexate. The clonotype originates from a female patient under 30 who received an allogeneic stem cell transplant from an unrelated donor, was CMV-positive, and had acute and chronic GVHD. Among the T cells, some may be from the graft donor.

CDR3 protein: CASSYLGGEQFF. CDR3 DNA sequence: TGTGCCAGCAGTTACCTGGGAGGTGAGCAGTTCTTC. The gene calls are TRBV6-5 and TRBJ2-1; a weak D match, TRBD2 (6 bases). Trimming removed 2 bases at V and 9 bases at J, with 8 bases between. Germline V CDR1 and CDR2: MNHEY, SVGAGI. The CDR3 totals 12 residues.